The next 11 T cell receptor beta chains were all read from a single sample in a study of PD-1 blockade in classical Hodgkin lymphoma. Documented time point: cycle 4 day 1 (C4D1), after more than 5 weeks of nivolumab. Patients all relapsed after autologous stem cell transplantation, and there was variation in brentuximab vedotin exposure. Libraries were prepared by immunoSEQ multiplex PCR; TCRdb keeps only in-frame clonotypes and omits some of them. Found here are 50,000 or so clones, around 89% of them singletons; the top ten hold 11% to 15%. This specimen consisted of peripheral blood mononuclear cells (PBMCs), obtained before the fourth cycle of nivolumab. Every receptor here comes from a human donor with classical Hodgkin lymphoma.

The rearrangement links TRBV4-1 to TRBJ2-7; TRBD1 agrees at 7 bases. The CDR3 is made up of 17 amino acids. The V segment lost 1 base and the J segment 2 bases; nucleotides outside the gene matches: 11. From germline, CDR1 is MGHRA and CDR2 YSYEKL. The CDR3 nucleotides read TGCGCCAGCAGCCAAGTCCTCTCGGGACAGCCTACCTACGAGCAGTACTTC. Translated: CASSQVLSGQPTYEQYF.

CDR3 sequence (DNA): TGTGCCAGCAGTCCGCTGGCTGGGGATATCAAGACGCAGTATTTT. It translates to CASSPLAGDIKTQYF. The chain joins TRBV27 to TRBJ2-3; no clear D gene. The CDR3 contains 15 residues. V was pared by 5 bases and J by 9 bases, with 21 bases between. The V gene's germline CDR1 is MNHEY and CDR2 SMNVEV (reference sequence).

This clone was detected once. V is TRBV11-3 and J is TRBJ1-1; a possible D gene is TRBD1 (6 bases). The germline V and J ends were trimmed by 3 bases and 0 bases, with 8 bases remaining between them. CDR3 length equals 14 residues. Germline V CDR1 and CDR2: SGHNT, YENEEA. CDR3 sequence reads: CASSFRGMNTEAFF. CDR3 coding DNA: TGTGCCAGCAGCTTTAGGGGGATGAACACTGAAGCTTTCTTT.

Details on this clone: The same CDR3 is also encoded by other DNA sequences in this sample. The chain has TRBV5-1 and TRBJ2-3, with no clear D. CDR1 and CDR2 from the germline V gene are SGHRS and YFSETQ. The CDR3 runs 13 residues. V lost 0 bases, J lost 1 base, and 3 bases lay in between. CDR3 DNA: TGCGCCAGCAGCTTGGCAGGCACAGATACGCAGTATTTT. Its protein product is CASSLAGTDTQYF.

This chain connects TRBV5-8 to TRBJ2-7; 9 bases are shared with TRBD1. Per the germline V gene, CDR1 is SGHTS and CDR2 is YDEGEE. Trimming took 4 bases from V and 3 from J; bases not matched to a gene: 2. The CDR3 is made up of 13 amino acids. CDR3 amino acids: CASSRQGGYEQYF. CDR3 bases: TGTGCCAGCAGCCGACAGGGGGGCTACGAGCAGTACTTC.

This clone was picked up a small number of times. The rearrangement uses TRBV7-6 and TRBJ2-7, with no clear D. Trimming stripped 2 bases from V and 4 bases from J, with 6 bases between. This CDR3 comprises 12 residues. From germline, CDR1 is SGHVS and CDR2 FNYEAQ. CDR3 coding DNA: TGTGCCAGCAGCTTATTGGAATACGAGCAGTACTTC. This translates into CASSLLEYEQYF.

The CDR3, as DNA: TGTGCCAGCAGTGCCGGACATCTTTTTAGCTACGAGCAGTACTTC. It codes for CASSAGHLFSYEQYF. This chain joins TRBV6-5 and TRBJ2-7; tentatively, D is TRBD1 (5 bases). CDR3 length equals 15 residues. The germline V and J ends were trimmed by 5 bases and 3 bases, with 17 bases remaining between them. Per the germline V gene, CDR1 is MNHEY and CDR2 is SVGAGI.

This chain uses TRBV6-5 with TRBJ1-2; no definite D call. The V end lost 0 bases, the J end lost 0 bases, and 8 bases lay between the germline ends. Germline V gene lookup returns CDR1 MNHEY and CDR2 SVGAGI. CDR3 length equals 15 residues. CDR3 nucleotide sequence: TGTGCCAGCAGTTACTCGGCAGAGCCTAACTATGGCTACACCTTC. Its protein product is CASSYSAEPNYGYTF.

The chain recombines TRBV9 with TRBJ2-7, with 7 bases that match TRBD2. Germline lookup yields CDR1 SGDLS and CDR2 YYNGEE. This CDR3 has 16 residues. After removal of 0 bases from V and 4 bases from J, the junction contained 10 bases not matched to a gene. The DNA for the CDR3 is TGTGCCAGCAGCGTAGATGAGACTAGCTACACTTACGAGCAGTACTTC. Its translation: CASSVDETSYTYEQYF.

The chain is built from TRBV6-7 and TRBJ2-5, with TRBD2 identical over 12 bases. TRBV6-7 is given ORF status, its function remaining uncertain. V gave up 0 bases and J gave up 1 base; unmatched junction bases: 6. There are 18 residues in the CDR3. In nucleotides, the CDR3 is TGTGCCAGCAGTTACTCCGTACTAGCGGGAGGCTTCCAAGAGACCCAGTACTTC. This sequence encodes CASSYSVLAGGFQETQYF.

J is TRBJ2-7 and V is TRBV9, with TRBD2 as a possible D gene (6 bases). Trimming removed 3 bases from V and 2 bases from J, with 21 bases in between. The CDR3 is made up of 17 amino acids. Looked up from germline, CDR1 is SGDLS and CDR2 is YYNGEE. The CDR3, as DNA: TGTGCCAGCAGCGGTGACATGGGACTTTCCAGCCCCTACGAGCAGTACTTC. Its protein is CASSGDMGLSSPYEQYF.